The clone carrying this T cell receptor (beta chain) was seen only a few times. As yet, its antigen is unknown. The data stem from a study of T-cell memory formation after mild COVID-19. Study-wide results and caveats: Mostly located in CM and EM were contracting CD4+ clones, with contracting CD8+ clones located in EMRA. Some responding clones appeared in pre-infection memory, suggesting cross-reactive memory joined. Contracting clones from day 15 to 85 had balanced CD4/CD8; later expanders favoured CD4+.

Germline trimming cut 8 bases from V and 3 bases from J; bases unmatched to any gene: 7. This CDR3 region has 14 residues. The V gene's germline CDR1 is SEHNR and CDR2 FQNEAQ (reference sequence). From 5'RACE with constant-segment primers came TCR alpha and TCR beta cDNA libraries that carried sample barcodes and UMIs. A single record per CDR3 protein comes from TCRdb applying MiXCR to the 5' RACE reads. The sample yields some 490,000 distinct CDR3 sequences, 15% to 20% seen once. The sequence was collected from an adult woman who had mild COVID-19 (a few samples of this study predate the infection). Cell type and time point are not known. The genes are TRBV7-9 and TRBJ2-3; 8 nucleotides align to TRBD2. The source material was PBMCs or a T cell subset sorted from them (not recorded which). The CDR3 region has the DNA TGTGCCAGCGCACCTCGGGGGGGGACAGATACGCAGTATTTT. This gives the protein CASAPRGGTDTQYF.